Each of the 16 T cell receptor beta chains below was sequenced from the same sample in a study of T-cell memory formation after mild COVID-19. TCRdb processed the 5' RACE reads anew with MiXCR; each CDR3 protein has one entry. This repertoire shows hundreds of thousands of distinct CDR3 sequences, 28% found once; its top ten account for approximately 12%. The sample consisted of PBMCs or a T cell subset sorted from them (not recorded which). All receptors come from an adult woman who had mild COVID-19 (a few samples of this study predate the infection). Cell type and time point are not known.

V gene TRBV20-1 combines with J gene TRBJ2-7; D is unclear. The CDR3 consists of 12 residues. V lost 5 bases to trimming and J lost 9 bases, with 17 bases between them. CDR1 is DFQATT and CDR2 is SNEGSKA in the germline V gene (reference sequence). The CDR3 is CSALRETNLQYF. In DNA form, the CDR3 reads TGCAGTGCTCTGCGAGAAACTAATTTGCAGTACTTC.

The V gene is TRBV7-9, the J gene TRBJ2-7; 8 nucleotides align to TRBD1. The CDR3 extends over 14 amino acids. Trimming cost V 1 base and J 3 bases; bases outside gene matches: 2. From germline, CDR1 is SEHNR and CDR2 FQNEAQ (reference sequence). CDR3: CASSLGTGYYEQYF. For the CDR3, the DNA is TGTGCCAGCAGCTTAGGGACAGGGTACTACGAGCAGTACTTC.

CDR3: CASSAGLAGGPNEQFF. In nucleotides, the CDR3 is TGTGCCAGCAGTGCGGGACTAGCGGGGGGGCCTAATGAGCAGTTCTTC. The chain employs TRBV12-3 or TRBV12-4 and TRBJ2-1, with 16 bases aligning to TRBD2. The CDR3 has 16 residues. The ends lost 5 bases at V and 7 bases at J; junction bases unmatched: 5.

This clonotype has just a few counts. The rearrangement uses TRBV12-3 or TRBV12-4 and TRBJ2-5, with 11 bases fitting TRBD1. There are 13 residues in the CDR3. The junction had 5 bases not matched to a gene; V was cut back by 5 bases and J by 9 bases. The CDR3 loop is CASSPGDRGAQYF. CDR3 nucleotides: TGTGCCAGCAGTCCCGGGGACAGGGGGGCCCAGTACTTC.

This clonotype has just a few counts. The rearrangement joins TRBV4-1 to TRBJ2-7; 9 bases match TRBD1. CDR1 and CDR2 (germline): MGHRA, YSYEKL. The CDR3 totals 15 residues. V lost 4 bases and J lost 1; bases outside the gene matches: 5. The CDR3 protein is CASSLRDRESYEQYF. In DNA, the CDR3 is TGCGCCAGCAGCCTCCGGGACAGGGAATCCTACGAGCAGTACTTC.

This clonotype was observed a few times. The V and J genes are TRBV7-6 and TRBJ2-7; TRBD1 matches at 7 bases. The CDR3 has 15 residues. Per germline, CDR1 SGHVS and CDR2 FNYEAQ. J was trimmed by 3 bases and V by 4 bases; bases with no gene match: 9. CDR3 in amino acids: CASSSYRGKDYEQYF. CDR3 DNA: TGTGCCAGCAGCTCCTACAGGGGAAAGGACTACGAGCAGTACTTC.

This chain uses TRBV24-1 with TRBJ2-5; 15 nucleotides align to TRBD2. The CDR3 loop spans 21 amino acids. Germline V gene sequence: CDR1 KGHDR, CDR2 SFDVKD. V shed 4 bases, J shed 5 bases, and the junction held 19 bases outside the gene matches. CDR3 sequence (DNA): TGTGCCACCAGTGACCGCGGACTAGCGGGGGGGTCTTCGGCCTGGCAGGAGACCCAGTACTTC. It is translated as CATSDRGLAGGSSAWQETQYF.

CDR3 in DNA: TGTGCCAGCAGCTTAGCGCCGGGCCAAGCGGAGTTCCGCTCTGGAAACACCATATATTTT. Protein sequence: CASSLAPGQAEFRSGNTIYF. The gene calls are TRBV7-9 and TRBJ1-3, with D unresolved. The CDR3 runs 20 residues. CDR1 SEHNR and CDR2 FQNEAQ come from the germline V gene (reference sequence). Trimming took 0 bases from V and 0 from J, leaving 21 bases between them.

This clonotype occurred many times. This chain connects TRBV5-1 to TRBJ1-3; 9 nucleotides match TRBD1. The CDR3 is 16 amino acids. V was clipped by 4 bases and J by 3 bases; unmatched bases: 8. Looked up from germline, CDR1 is SGHRS and CDR2 is YFSETQ. The CDR3 loop is CASSPTGTGYGNTIYF. In DNA form, the CDR3 reads TGCGCCAGCAGCCCGACCGGGACAGGGTATGGAAACACCATATATTTT.

The chain is built from TRBV29-1 and TRBJ1-2; 9 nucleotides line up with TRBD1. The CDR3 loop spans 16 amino acids. Germline CDR1 reads SQVTM; CDR2 reads ANQGSEA. V was clipped by 4 bases and J by 6 bases; unmatched bases: 15. The CDR3 spells CSVGSLSGTGSNGYTF. CDR3 nucleotide sequence: TGCAGCGTTGGGTCCCTTTCCGGGACAGGGAGCAATGGCTACACCTTC. Drawing the rest from reference TRBV29-1 and TRBJ1-2, the complete variable domain is SAVISQKPSRDICQRGTSLTIQCQVDSQVTMMFWYRQQPGQSLTLIATANQGSEATYESGFVIDKFPISRPNLTFSTLTVSNMSPEDSSIYLCSVGSLSGTGSNGYTFGSGTRLTVV.

The chain combines TRBV29-1 with TRBJ1-5, with D unresolved. Germline V lookup: CDR1 SQVTM, CDR2 ANQGSEA. CDR3 length: 17 amino acids. V was clipped by 0 bases and J by 5 bases, with 20 bases between them. CDR3 in amino acids: CSVEDPSEDPWDQPQHF. The CDR3 bases are TGCAGCGTTGAAGATCCCTCGGAAGACCCCTGGGATCAGCCCCAGCATTTT.

CDR3 coding DNA: TGTGCTAGCGGCCCGCTTGAGGGAGTATACAATGAGCAGTTCTTC. This gives the protein CASGPLEGVYNEQFF. V gene TRBV7-7 combines with J gene TRBJ2-1; possible D gene TRBD2, 6 bases. The germline gives CDR1 SSHAT, CDR2 FNYEAQ (reference sequence). The CDR3 contains 15 residues.

This clonotype was picked up a small number of times. The V call is TRBV27, the J call TRBJ2-1; D might be TRBD1 (5 bases). Germline lookup yields CDR1 MNHEY and CDR2 SMNVEV (reference sequence). The CDR3 length is 13 residues. The V and J ends lost 6 bases and 4 bases respectively, with 10 bases between them. The CDR3 coding sequence is TGTGCCAGCAGACCTGGGGCGTACAATGAGCAGTTCTTC. It is translated as CASRPGAYNEQFF.

This clonotype has more than one count but fewer than ten. The chain uses TRBV6-5 and TRBJ2-7; possibly TRBD1 for D (6 bases). CDR1 and CDR2 from the germline V gene are MNHEY and SVGAGI. This CDR3 has 20 amino acids. The V end lost 1 base, the J end lost 2 bases, and 27 bases lay between the germline ends. The CDR3, as DNA: TGTGCCAGCAGTTACTTCCGACCTCCAGCGACAGGCCCTACTACCTACGAGCAGTACTTC. Encoded protein: CASSYFRPPATGPTTYEQYF.

This clonotype was seen at least ten times. V usage is TRBV5-1 and J usage is TRBJ2-7; the match to TRBD2 covers 7 bases. V lost 0 bases and J lost 2; bases outside the gene matches: 8. The germline V gene encodes CDR1 SGHRS and CDR2 YFSETQ. CDR3 length equals 16 residues. The CDR3: CASSLGWGGSAYEQYF. The CDR3 region has the DNA TGCGCCAGCAGCTTGGGATGGGGGGGTTCGGCCTACGAGCAGTACTTC.

The chain has TRBV7-2 and TRBJ2-3; maybe TRBD2 (5 bases). The V end lost 5 bases, the J end lost 2 bases, and 20 bases lay between the germline ends. In germline, CDR1 is SGHTA, CDR2 FQGNSA. The CDR3 covers 17 residues. Written as DNA, the CDR3 is TGTGCCAGCAGCCCAGCCGGTTTAGAGGAGGTCACAGATACGCAGTATTTT. Amino acids: CASSPAGLEEVTDTQYF.